Presented here are 24 T cell receptor beta chains from one specimen sequenced in a study of cytomegalovirus exposure and HLA in healthy donors. A multiplex PCR was run with 60 Vbeta primers and 13 Jbeta primers. Clones were read by immunoSEQ multiplex PCR, and TCRdb kept only the in-frame ones, dropping some. Found here are about 150,000 clones, 60% to 85% of them singletons; the top ten hold approximately 13%. The sequenced sample consisted of PBMCs. These receptors came from a man aged 40-55 years in good health and CMV-seropositive.

The chain uses TRBV6-1 and TRBJ1-1; no clear D. Germline CDR1 MNHNS, CDR2 SASEGT. Trimming took off 2 bases at V and 11 bases at J, with 15 bases between the two ends. This CDR3 comprises 13 residues. The CDR3 here is CASSENQVREAFF. CDR3 in DNA: TGTGCCAGCAGTGAAAATCAGGTACGGGAGGCTTTCTTT.

On this clone itself: The same CDR3 also results from other DNA sequences found in this sample. The chain employs TRBV7-3 and TRBJ1-1, with TRBD1 matching over 10 bases. This CDR3 has 14 residues. With 0 bases clipped from V and 5 bases from J, the junction kept 0 bases outside the gene matches. The germline V gene has CDR1 SGHTA and CDR2 FQGTGA. The CDR3 region has the DNA TGTGCCAGCAGCTTAACGGACAGGGGGACTGAAGCTTTCTTT. Its translation is CASSLTDRGTEAFF. Full variable domain (missing parts from reference TRBV7-3 and TRBJ1-1): GAGVSQTPSNKVTEKGKYVELRCDPISGHTALYWYRQSLGQGPEFLIYFQGTGAADDSGLPNDRFFAVRPEGSVSTLKIQRTERGDSAVYLCASSLTDRGTEAFFGQGTRLTVV.

In its sample, this clone was seen once. The chain is built from TRBV7-9 and TRBJ1-2; 9 bases map to TRBD1. With V trimmed by 8 bases and J by 6 bases, 4 bases remained unmatched. Germline CDR1 reads SEHNR; CDR2 reads FQNEAQ (reference sequence). The length of the CDR3 is 12 residues. The CDR3 sequence is CASLDRGDGYTF. The CDR3, as DNA: TGTGCCAGCCTCGACAGGGGGGATGGCTACACCTTC.

This chain joins TRBV19 and TRBJ1-2; 8 bases agree with TRBD1. The CDR3 is made up of 13 amino acids. V shed 9 bases, J shed 4 bases, and the junction held 7 bases outside the gene matches. The germline V gene encodes CDR1 LNHDA and CDR2 SQIVND (reference sequence). CDR3 loop: CASSQGASYGYTF. CDR3 in DNA: TGTGCCAGCTCTCAGGGGGCGAGCTATGGCTACACCTTC.

This clone showed up just once. The chain links TRBV6-6 to TRBJ2-6, with D unresolved. This CDR3 comprises 15 residues. The ends were cut back, 0 bases at V and 0 bases at J, with 3 bases in the middle. The germline V gene has CDR1 MNHNY and CDR2 SVGAGI (reference sequence). In nucleotides, the CDR3 is TGTGCCAGCAGTTACTCCGGCTCTGGGGCCAACGTCCTGACTTTC. Protein sequence: CASSYSGSGANVLTF.

This rearrangement joins TRBV5-4 to TRBJ2-7; 15 nucleotides align to TRBD2. The length of the CDR3 is 17 residues. From germline, CDR1 is SGHNT and CDR2 YYREEE (reference sequence). Losses at the gene ends were 0 bases for V and 3 bases for J; bases not matched to a gene: 4. The CDR3 coding sequence is TGTGCCAGCAGCTTGGGGACTAGCGGGAGGGTGGGCTACGAGCAGTACTTC. Its protein is CASSLGTSGRVGYEQYF.

This clone was detected a few times. The rearrangement links TRBV5-1 to TRBJ2-5; TRBD2 aligns across 8 bases. Losses at the gene ends were 4 bases for V and 5 bases for J; bases not matched to a gene: 4. Germline V gives CDR1 SGHRS, CDR2 YFSETQ. This CDR3 has 13 amino acids. CDR3 sequence reads: CASSTGGEETQYF. The CDR3 nucleotides read TGCGCCAGCAGCACCGGGGGGGAGGAGACCCAGTACTTC.

This chain joins TRBV14 and TRBJ1-5, with D perhaps TRBD1 (5 bases). Trimming took 4 bases from V and 3 from J, leaving 10 bases between them. The CDR3 loop spans 14 amino acids. Per the germline V gene, CDR1 is SGHDN and CDR2 is FVKESK. The CDR3 DNA sequence: TGTGCCAGCAGCCTATTGGGGCCCAATCAGCCCCAGCATTTT. Protein sequence: CASSLLGPNQPQHF.

The genes are TRBV7-9 and TRBJ2-2; D ambiguous. Germline values: CDR1 SEHNR, CDR2 FQNEAQ (reference sequence). This CDR3 region has 14 residues. Trimming left V 5 bases short and J 3 bases short, with 10 bases between. This CDR3 is CASSPLHDTGELFF. CDR3 DNA sequence: TGTGCCAGCAGCCCACTTCACGACACCGGGGAGCTGTTTTTT.

The V gene is TRBV18, the J gene TRBJ2-1, with 9 bases matching TRBD1. J lost 1 base, V lost 3 bases, and 4 bases had no gene match. The CDR3 contains 16 residues. Germline-derived CDR1 and CDR2 are KGHSH and LQKENI. Here the CDR3 reads CASSPTGGRSYNEQFF. The CDR3 bases are TGTGCCAGCTCACCGACAGGGGGTAGGTCCTACAATGAGCAGTTCTTC.

The rearrangement joins TRBV11-3 to TRBJ2-2, with D possibly being TRBD2 (6 bases). The CDR3 runs 15 residues. Deletions cut 1 base from V and 0 bases from J, with 6 bases between. Germline-derived CDR1 and CDR2 are SGHNT and YENEEA. Here the CDR3 DNA reads TGTGCCAGCAGCTTAGGACTAGCGAACACCGGGGAGCTGTTTTTT. Its protein is CASSLGLANTGELFF.

This sequence joins TRBV6-1 and TRBJ1-2, with D maybe TRBD1 (5 bases). Trimming removed 8 bases from V and 3 bases from J, with 10 bases in between. Germline CDR1 reads MNHNS; CDR2 reads SASEGT. The CDR3 has 12 amino acids. This CDR3 is CASADSYYGYTF. The DNA of the CDR3 is TGTGCCAGCGCCGACAGTTACTATGGCTACACCTTC.

The sample holds one count of this clone. This chain joins TRBV11-1 and TRBJ2-7; 7 bases agree with TRBD2. Germline assignment: CDR1 SGHAT and CDR2 FQDESV (reference sequence). The CDR3 loop spans 15 amino acids. Trimming at V came to 6 bases and at J to 2 bases, leaving 10 bases not matched to a gene. The CDR3 nucleotides read TGTGCCAGCAGTCCCTGGCGGGAGTACGCCTACGAGCAGTACTTC. Encoded protein: CASSPWREYAYEQYF.

In this sample, this clone turned up once. CDR3 sequence: CASSLEGRAGARGYTF. Here the CDR3 DNA reads TGTGCCAGCAGCTTAGAGGGGAGGGCAGGGGCTCGGGGCTACACCTTC. The chain has TRBV11-1 and TRBJ1-2; D perhaps matches TRBD1 (6 bases). The germline V gene encodes CDR1 SGHAT and CDR2 FQDESV (reference sequence). The CDR3 is made up of 16 amino acids. V dropped 1 base and J dropped 8 bases, with 20 bases sitting between them. Together with reference TRBV11-1 and TRBJ1-2, the CDR3 gives the full variable domain: EAEVAQSPRYKITEKSQAVAFWCDPISGHATLYWYRQILGQGPELLVQFQDESVVDDSQLPKDRFSAERLKGVDSTLKIQPAELGDSAMYLCASSLEGRAGARGYTFGSGTRLTVV.

This clone came up once. J is TRBJ2-4 and V is TRBV1; TRBD2, the table's D call, lacks a check against the DNA. TRBV1 is designated a pseudogene. The CDR3 has 16 amino acids. CDR3 loop: CTSSQSGMSTKNIQYF. CDR3 in DNA: TGCACCAGCAGCCAATCCGGTATGAGCACCAAAAACATTCAGTACTTC.

The genes are TRBV19 and TRBJ2-2; 7 nucleotides match TRBD2. V gave up 6 bases and J gave up 8 bases; unmatched junction bases: 12. The CDR3 is 15 amino acids. Germline CDR1 reads LNHDA; CDR2 reads SQIVND (reference sequence). CDR3 protein: CASRAGLVPSGELFF. CDR3 coding DNA: TGTGCCAGTAGAGCCGGACTAGTCCCATCAGGGGAGCTGTTTTTT.

The V gene is TRBV2, the J gene TRBJ1-1; maybe TRBD1 (6 bases). The CDR3 is made up of 14 amino acids. The germline V gene encodes CDR1 SNHLY and CDR2 FYNNEI. Deletions cut 6 bases from V and 2 bases from J, with 13 bases between. The CDR3 sequence: CASSVGQLNTEAFF. The CDR3 nucleotides are TGTGCCAGCAGCGTAGGACAGCTAAACACTGAAGCTTTCTTT.

The chain is built from TRBV7-8 and TRBJ2-7; 8 bases map to TRBD1. The germline gives CDR1 SGHVS, CDR2 FQNEAQ. Trimming removed 5 bases from V and 5 bases from J; junction bases left unmatched: 8. The CDR3 totals 14 residues. CDR3 DNA sequence: TGTGCCAGCAGCCCAAGGACAGGGAACGACGAGCAGTACTTC. Encoded protein: CASSPRTGNDEQYF.

This clone was seen more than once but under ten times. The chain uses TRBV4-1 and TRBJ2-2; D remains ambiguous. Between the trimmed V and J ends, which lost 3 bases and 1 base, there was a span of 6 bases. CDR3 size: 14 residues. Germline V gives CDR1 MGHRA, CDR2 YSYEKL. The CDR3 bases are TGCGCCAGCAGCCACGGTCAGAACACCGGGGAGCTGTTTTTT. It encodes CASSHGQNTGELFF.

The rearrangement links TRBV7-9 to TRBJ1-1; possible D gene TRBD1, 6 bases. CDR3 length: 13 residues. The germline V gene has CDR1 SEHNR and CDR2 FQNEAQ (reference sequence). Deletions cut 4 bases from V and 4 bases from J, with 10 bases between. The CDR3 DNA is TGTGCCAGCAGCTCACAGGGTGGCACTGAAGCTTTCTTT. Protein product: CASSSQGGTEAFF. Variable domain in full (rest from reference TRBV7-9 and TRBJ1-1): DTGVSQNPRHKITKRGQNVTFRCDPISEHNRLYWYRQTLGQGPEFLTYFQNEAQLEKSRLLSDRFSAERPKGSFSTLEIQRTEQGDSAMYLCASSSQGGTEAFFGQGTRLTVV.

This clone occurred a few times. The chain links TRBV4-3 to TRBJ1-6, with 7 bases identical to TRBD1. Germline assignment: CDR1 LGHNA and CDR2 YSLEER. This CDR3 spans 14 amino acids. V dropped 0 bases and J dropped 10; count of bases not matched to a gene: 3. CDR3 in amino acids: CASSQDRGRSPLHF. For the CDR3, the DNA is TGCGCCAGCAGCCAAGACAGGGGGAGGTCACCCCTCCACTTT.

This chain uses TRBV18 with TRBJ2-1; 8 bases fit TRBD2. Germline V gene sequence: CDR1 KGHSH, CDR2 LQKENI. With V trimmed by 6 bases and J by 4 bases, 5 bases remained unmatched. This CDR3 contains 14 residues. CDR3 protein: CASSTREDYNEQFF. The CDR3 nucleotides are TGTGCCAGCTCTACGCGGGAGGATTACAATGAGCAGTTCTTC.

Regarding this clone: Other DNA sequences in the sample encode the same CDR3. CDR3 sequence (DNA): TGCAGCGTCTGGGAGGGGGGACGACATACGCAGTATTTT. It encodes CSVWEGGRHTQYF. This chain connects TRBV29-1 to TRBJ2-3; the D gene is possibly TRBD2 (7 bases). Germline CDR1 and CDR2: SQVTM and ANQGSEA. The CDR3 runs 13 residues. V dropped 6 bases and J dropped 7 bases, with 17 bases sitting between them.

This chain joins TRBV11-2 and TRBJ2-7; 9 bases are a match to TRBD1. CDR3 length equals 18 residues. Trimming removed 2 bases from V and 1 base from J; junction bases left unmatched: 12. Germline CDR1 and CDR2: SGHAT and FQNNGV. The CDR3 sequence is CASSLSLGRDRASYEQYF. CDR3 bases: TGTGCCAGCAGCTTAAGCCTAGGACGGGACAGGGCTTCCTACGAGCAGTACTTC.